This T cell receptor (beta chain) appears in the sequencing data of a study of CD8+ T cells in alopecia areata. Study-level findings and limits: The study found tofacitinib significantly decreased scalp clonality and expanded CD8+ clones among the top 100.

Germline CDR1 is MNHEY and CDR2 is SMNVEV (reference sequence). The CDR3 extends over 13 amino acids. Trimming stripped 6 bases from V and 3 bases from J, with 10 bases between. Treatment here: oral pan-JAK inhibitor, 5-10 mg twice daily. As to this clone: Its specificity is not known.

It was cDNA, reverse transcribed from extracted RNA, that served as the sequencing template. Libraries were prepared by immunoSEQ multiplex PCR; TCRdb keeps only in-frame clonotypes and omits some of them. In the table there are about 200,000 clones, about three fifths of which are singletons. Here the sequenced sample was CD4+ T cells sorted from blood, taken at week 4, from a patient treated with tofacitinib. This receptor was obtained from a human donor with alopecia areata. The chain couples TRBV27 to TRBJ2-3; the D gene is possibly TRBD2 (6 bases). In DNA, the CDR3 is TGTGCCAGCAGGCAAGGGACTACAGATACGCAGTATTTT. Translation: CASRQGTTDTQYF.